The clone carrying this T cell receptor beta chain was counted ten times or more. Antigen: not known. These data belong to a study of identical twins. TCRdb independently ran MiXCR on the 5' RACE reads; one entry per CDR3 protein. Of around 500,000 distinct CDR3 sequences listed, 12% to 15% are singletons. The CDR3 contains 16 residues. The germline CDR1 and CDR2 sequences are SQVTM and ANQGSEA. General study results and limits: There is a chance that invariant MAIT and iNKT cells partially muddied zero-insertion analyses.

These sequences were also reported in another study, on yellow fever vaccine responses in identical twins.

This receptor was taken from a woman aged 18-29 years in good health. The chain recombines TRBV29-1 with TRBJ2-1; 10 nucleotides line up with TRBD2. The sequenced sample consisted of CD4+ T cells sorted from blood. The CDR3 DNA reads TGCAGAGGGGGTAAGCGGGAGGGAGGCCGTCGCAATGAGCAGTTCTTC. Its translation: CRGGKREGGRRNEQFF.